Below, 6 T cell receptor beta chains from the same sample are listed, as sequenced in a study of beta chain features in type 1 diabetes. Isolated RNA was reverse transcribed in full, so expressed TCRB transcripts were sequenced. Clones were read by immunoSEQ multiplex PCR, and TCRdb kept only the in-frame ones, dropping some. The sample yields under 300,000 clones, less than 35% seen once. Material for sequencing was central memory CD4+ T cells from blood. All receptors come from a man aged 25-40 years in good health.

The J gene is TRBJ1-5, the V gene TRBV9; TRBD1 matches at 7 bases. Trimming removed 6 bases from V and 5 bases from J; junction bases left unmatched: 11. The CDR3 has 15 amino acids. Germline loops: CDR1 SGDLS, CDR2 YYNGEE. CDR3 DNA: TGTGCCAGCAATCGAGACGGGACAGAAGATCAGCCCCAGCATTTT. Encoded protein: CASNRDGTEDQPQHF.

The chain uses TRBV11-2 and TRBJ2-6; 7 bases fit TRBD1. From germline, CDR1 is SGHAT and CDR2 FQNNGV. Germline trimming cut 5 bases from V and 2 bases from J; bases unmatched to any gene: 3. The CDR3 is 15 residues long. The CDR3 DNA is TGTGCCAGCAGCCCTGACAGGGCTGGGGCCAACGTCCTGACTTTC. Encoded protein: CASSPDRAGANVLTF.

V and J are TRBV20-1 and TRBJ2-7; D call uncertain. The CDR3 sequence is 10 residues long. Trimming left V 5 bases short and J 3 bases short, with 5 bases between. Per the germline V gene, CDR1 is DFQATT and CDR2 is SNEGSKA (reference sequence). The CDR3 sequence: CSASNYEQYF. The CDR3 DNA reads as TGCAGTGCTTCTAACTACGAGCAGTACTTC.

This clone has ten or more counts. This specimen includes other DNA sequences encoding the same CDR3. This chain uses TRBV7-9 with TRBJ1-6; D is undetermined. Trimming left V 5 bases short and J 8 bases short, with 10 bases between. CDR3 length: 13 amino acids. CDR1 and CDR2 from the germline V gene are SEHNR and FQNEAQ (reference sequence). This chain's CDR3 is CASSASRDSPLHF. The DNA of the CDR3 is TGTGCCAGCAGCGCGTCGAGGGATTCACCCCTCCACTTT.

The chain has TRBV29-1 and TRBJ2-1; D not certain. CDR1 is SQVTM, CDR2 ANQGSEA, per germline. V was trimmed by 7 bases and J by 3 bases, leaving 4 bases between them. The CDR3 covers 10 residues. The chain's CDR3 is CSGVYNEQFF. In DNA form, the CDR3 reads TGCAGCGGGGTCTACAATGAGCAGTTCTTC.

J is TRBJ2-1 and V is TRBV27; TRBD2 might be the D (7 bases). This CDR3 contains 17 residues. Germline V gives CDR1 MNHEY, CDR2 SMNVEV (reference sequence). Trimming pared 7 bases from V and 0 bases from J, leaving 19 bases between. CDR3 nucleotides: TGTGCCAGCAACCTTAGGGGGGGAACTAGCTCCTACAATGAGCAGTTCTTC. Encoded protein: CASNLRGGTSSYNEQFF.